Following are 30 T cell receptor beta chains from one sample sequenced in a study of T cell repertoires in cytomegalovirus infection. For these TCRs, the target antigens are not known. In TCRdb, the reads were re-called with MiXCR into one record per CDR3 protein. In the table there are 750,000 to 950,000 distinct CDR3 sequences, around 29% of which are singletons. The material sequenced was cultured CD8+ T cells from PBMCs, taken from culture after CMV antigen stimulation. These receptor sequences come from a human donor in good health (CMV status not recorded). Some clones in this sample may be carry-over from other donors' samples.

The chain uses TRBV2 and TRBJ1-5; 9 nucleotides line up with TRBD1. The CDR3 contains 17 residues. Germline V gives CDR1 SNHLY, CDR2 FYNNEI. J lost 0 bases, V lost 2 bases, and 5 bases had no gene match. The chain's CDR3 is CASSEWDRAYSNQPQHF. The DNA of the CDR3 is TGTGCCAGCAGTGAATGGGACAGGGCGTATAGCAATCAGCCCCAGCATTTT.

This clonotype was recorded a few times. The rearrangement links TRBV20-1 to TRBJ2-1, with a possible D match to TRBD1 (6 bases). CDR1 and CDR2 (germline): DFQATT, SNEGSKA (reference sequence). V was trimmed by 3 bases and J by 0 bases, leaving 6 bases between them. CDR3 size: 13 residues. The CDR3 nucleotides read TGCAGTGCTAGCAGGGGCTCCTACAATGAGCAGTTCTTC. It specifies CSASRGSYNEQFF.

The chain carries TRBV6-6 and TRBJ2-5; tentatively, D is TRBD1 (6 bases). This CDR3 spans 15 amino acids. The germline V gene encodes CDR1 MNHNY and CDR2 SVGAGI (reference sequence). The V end lost 4 bases, the J end lost 5 bases, and 17 bases lay between the germline ends. The CDR3 DNA follows: TGTGCCAGCAGTTCATTAACGACAGGCGGTGAGACCCAGTACTTC. Translation gives CASSSLTTGGETQYF.

This clonotype was found a few times. V usage is TRBV7-8 and J usage is TRBJ2-7, with D possibly being TRBD2 (6 bases). The CDR3 covers 15 residues. Trimming stripped 2 bases from V and 3 bases from J, with 14 bases between. CDR1 is SGHVS and CDR2 is FQNEAQ in the germline V gene. The CDR3 sequence is CASSLYGGDGYEQYV. Here the CDR3 DNA reads TGTGCCAGCAGCTTATATGGCGGGGATGGCTACGAGCAGTACGTC.

This clonotype was observed a handful of times. A single base separates this from a much larger clone, so it may be a read error. V is TRBV28 and J is TRBJ2-7; 8 bases are a match to TRBD1. V shed 6 bases and J 5 bases; nucleotides not matched to a gene: 3. CDR1 and CDR2 (germline): MDHEN, SYDVKM. The CDR3 is 12 amino acids. The CDR3 DNA sequence: TGTGCCAGCAGCTGGACAGGGAACGAGCAGTACTTC. This gives the protein CASSWTGNEQYF.

V is TRBV5-4 and J is TRBJ2-4, with D tentatively TRBD2 (5 bases). V lost 1 base and J 2 bases, leaving 10 bases between the germline ends. Germline loops: CDR1 SGHNT, CDR2 YYREEE (reference sequence). There are 15 residues in the CDR3. CDR3 nucleotides: TGTGCCAGCAGCTTGATGAGGGTCACCAAAAACATTCAGTACTTC. Translated: CASSLMRVTKNIQYF.

The rearrangement uses TRBV7-2 and TRBJ1-3; unclear D gene. CDR3 size: 16 residues. Per the germline V gene, CDR1 is SGHTA and CDR2 is FQGNSA. V lost 5 bases and J lost 0, with 14 bases in between. CDR3: CASSQDSLYSGNTIYF. DNA for the CDR3: TGTGCCAGCAGCCAAGATTCGCTTTACTCTGGAAACACCATATATTTT.

This chain links TRBV2 with TRBJ2-2; D not certain. Per the germline V gene, CDR1 is SNHLY and CDR2 is FYNNEI. CDR3 size: 14 residues. V was trimmed by 8 bases and J by 2 bases, leaving 12 bases between them. The CDR3 DNA follows: TGTGCCAGCGAAGCCATTGGAAACACCGGGGAGCTGTTTTTT. It codes for CASEAIGNTGELFF.

The V call is TRBV27, the J call TRBJ2-1; 7 bases match TRBD1. Germline trimming cut 7 bases from V and 9 bases from J; bases unmatched to any gene: 12. CDR3 size: 14 residues. Germline V gene sequence: CDR1 MNHEY, CDR2 SMNVEV (reference sequence). CDR3 amino acids: CASNFRTGYGEQFF. The CDR3 bases are TGTGCCAGCAATTTTAGGACAGGCTACGGTGAGCAGTTCTTC.

The chain joins TRBV19 to TRBJ1-1; 7 bases are shared with TRBD1. V lost 3 bases to trimming and J lost 1 base; unmatched junction nucleotides: 5. Germline V lookup: CDR1 LNHDA, CDR2 SQIVND (reference sequence). The CDR3 consists of 15 residues. CDR3 amino acids: CASSMAGQRNTEAFF. In DNA form, the CDR3 reads TGTGCCAGTAGTATGGCGGGACAGAGGAACACTGAAGCTTTCTTT.

This clonotype was seen a few times. CDR3 amino acids: CASRDENYGYTF. CDR3 nucleotides: TGTGCCAGCAGGGACGAGAACTATGGCTACACCTTC. This sequence joins TRBV27 and TRBJ1-2; D call uncertain. Between the trimmed V and J ends, which lost 6 bases and 2 bases, there was a span of 7 bases. The CDR3 has 12 residues. The germline V gene encodes CDR1 MNHEY and CDR2 SMNVEV (reference sequence).

This clonotype was seen a handful of times. The CDR3 reads CASSLSLAGTEQFF. Here the CDR3 DNA reads TGTGCCAGCAGTCTCTCACTAGCGGGGACTGAGCAGTTCTTC. The J gene is TRBJ2-1, the V gene TRBV12-3 or TRBV12-4; 10 bases align to TRBD2. This CDR3 has 14 amino acids. J lost 9 bases, V lost 5 bases, and 7 bases had no gene match.

This clonotype came up a few times. CDR3 loop: CASSQERLRQMNTEAFF. CDR3 nucleotides: TGCGCCAGCAGCCAAGAAAGGTTGAGACAGATGAACACTGAAGCTTTCTTT. This rearrangement joins TRBV4-1 to TRBJ1-1; D is perhaps TRBD1 (5 bases). The CDR3 has 17 residues. The germline gives CDR1 MGHRA, CDR2 YSYEKL. Trimming took off 0 bases at V and 0 bases at J, with 14 bases between the two ends.

The chain carries TRBV7-9 and TRBJ2-1, with a possible D match to TRBD1 (5 bases). Germline CDR1 is SEHNR and CDR2 is FQNEAQ (reference sequence). V shed 5 bases and J shed 2 bases, with 13 bases lying between them. This CDR3 has 15 residues. The CDR3: CASSPRVITYNEQFF. The CDR3 DNA sequence: TGTGCCAGCAGCCCCAGGGTCATTACCTACAATGAGCAGTTCTTC.

This rearrangement joins TRBV7-9 to TRBJ2-1, with D perhaps matching TRBD2 (6 bases). Germline CDR1 SEHNR, CDR2 FQNEAQ (reference sequence). The V gene lost 2 bases and the J gene lost 6 bases, with 14 bases spanning the gap. The CDR3 sequence is 15 residues long. The CDR3 here is CASSLPGRRVNEQFF. Written as DNA, the CDR3 is TGTGCCAGCAGCTTACCGGGGAGGAGGGTCAATGAGCAGTTCTTC.

V usage is TRBV5-6 and J usage is TRBJ1-1; 9 bases agree with TRBD1. This CDR3 region has 14 residues. Germline V gene data show CDR1 as SGHDT and CDR2 as YYEEEE. J gave up 5 bases and V 4 bases, and 6 bases lay outside the gene matches. The CDR3 is CASSPGTGLTEAFF. In nucleotides, the CDR3 is TGTGCCAGCAGCCCCGGGACAGGGTTAACTGAAGCTTTCTTT.

This chain uses TRBV20-1 with TRBJ1-5; D remains unclear. V lost 3 bases and J 6 bases, leaving 21 bases between the germline ends. The CDR3 sequence is 16 residues long. Germline CDR1 DFQATT, CDR2 SNEGSKA (reference sequence). CDR3 protein: CSARLGGVSSIQPQHF. CDR3 in DNA: TGCAGTGCTAGGCTCGGCGGCGTCTCATCTATTCAGCCCCAGCATTTT.

This clonotype appeared many times. The V gene is TRBV7-8, the J gene TRBJ2-3, with D unresolved. CDR1 and CDR2 (germline): SGHVS, FQNEAQ. V lost 5 bases and J lost 5, with 20 bases in between. This CDR3 contains 16 residues. The CDR3 loop reads CASSHRRLGLGDTQYF. In DNA, the CDR3 is TGTGCCAGCAGCCACAGACGTTTGGGTTTGGGAGATACGCAGTATTTT.

This clonotype occurred many times. The chain has TRBV7-8 and TRBJ2-1; TRBD2 agrees at 12 bases. Germline V gives CDR1 SGHVS, CDR2 FQNEAQ. V was pared by 7 bases and J by 2 bases, with 9 bases of the junction left unmatched. This CDR3 comprises 17 residues. In DNA, the CDR3 is TGTGCCAGCACCCAGGGGGCTAGCGGGGGGGCCTACAATGAGCAGTTCTTC. Its protein is CASTQGASGGAYNEQFF.

Comments on this clonotype: Possible read error: a much larger clone is one base away. The CDR3 carries no conserved terminal phenylalanine or tryptophan, so it likely arises from a read error. CDR3 DNA sequence: TGTGCCAGCAGCTTAGTTATACCGAACACCGGGGAGCTGTTTTAT. Protein sequence: CASSLVIPNTGELFY. The chain uses TRBV7-2 and TRBJ2-2; D is unresolved. V was clipped by 1 base and J by 0 bases, with 6 bases between them. The CDR3 is made up of 15 amino acids. Germline V gene lookup returns CDR1 SGHTA and CDR2 FQGNSA.

This clonotype was recorded many times. The genes are TRBV7-9 and TRBJ1-1; no reliable D call. Germline CDR1 reads SEHNR; CDR2 reads FQNEAQ (reference sequence). The V end was cut by 3 bases, the J end by 14 bases, with 16 bases between. The CDR3 is made up of 12 amino acids. The CDR3 sequence: CASSFNGPQGFF. The CDR3 DNA reads as TGTGCCAGCAGCTTTAATGGACCCCAAGGGTTCTTT.

The genes are TRBV2 and TRBJ2-1, with 8 bases fitting TRBD2. CDR3 length: 15 amino acids. Looked up from germline, CDR1 is SNHLY and CDR2 is FYNNEI. The V gene end was trimmed by 3 bases and the J gene end by 3 bases; junction bases not matched to a gene: 4. The CDR3 sequence: CASSDLLAVYNEQFF. The CDR3 nucleotides are TGTGCCAGCAGTGATTTACTAGCGGTCTACAATGAGCAGTTCTTC.

The J gene is TRBJ2-1, the V gene TRBV6-1, with 7 nucleotides matching TRBD2. This CDR3 region has 15 residues. Trimming removed 3 bases from V and 2 bases from J; junction bases left unmatched: 4. Germline CDR1 reads MNHNS; CDR2 reads SASEGT. The CDR3 loop reads CASSETSSTYNEQFF. DNA for the CDR3: TGTGCCAGCAGTGAGACTAGCTCTACCTACAATGAGCAGTTCTTC.

This clonotype has a handful of counts. V usage is TRBV29-1 and J usage is TRBJ2-5, with D perhaps TRBD1 (5 bases). This CDR3 has 13 residues. Trimming shortened V by 8 bases and J by 5 bases, and 18 bases separated the two germline ends. Germline loops: CDR1 SQVTM, CDR2 ANQGSEA. The CDR3 nucleotides are TGCAGCCCCCTGGGGCCCGAGAAGGAGACCCAGTACTTC. This encodes CSPLGPEKETQYF.

This clonotype was counted only a few times. The chain recombines TRBV19 with TRBJ1-5, with unresolved D. The CDR3 consists of 14 residues. Germline CDR1 and CDR2: LNHDA and SQIVND (reference sequence). Trimming removed 4 bases at V and 5 bases at J, with 12 bases between. The CDR3 nucleotides are TGTGCCAGTAGTAGTCCCCTTCCTTATCAGCCCCAGCATTTT. This translates into CASSSPLPYQPQHF.

The rearrangement uses TRBV7-6 and TRBJ2-1; 10 bases match TRBD2. Trimming took 2 bases from V and 9 from J; bases not matched to a gene: 7. Germline V gives CDR1 SGHVS, CDR2 FNYEAQ. The CDR3 is 15 residues long. CDR3 in DNA: TGTGCCAGCAGCTTAAGCGGGGGGGTACGGTCTGAGCAGTTCTTC. This codes for CASSLSGGVRSEQFF.

This clonotype was recorded at least ten times. The CDR3 nucleotides read TGTGCCAGCAGCTTAGAGACACCAGGCCTGGAGACCCAGTACTTC. Translation gives CASSLETPGLETQYF. The J gene is TRBJ2-5, the V gene TRBV7-8; D gene ambiguous. The CDR3 has 15 amino acids. Between the trimmed V and J ends, which lost 1 base and 5 bases, there was a span of 14 bases. Germline V lookup: CDR1 SGHVS, CDR2 FQNEAQ.

This sequence joins TRBV7-3 and TRBJ2-3; TRBD2 might be the D (6 bases). CDR3 length: 22 residues. Germline CDR1 is SGHTA and CDR2 is FQGTGA. The V gene lost 2 bases and the J gene lost 3 bases, with 33 bases spanning the gap. The CDR3 DNA reads TGTGCCAGCAGCTTATTCGGATTGTGGACGGACTATCAAGGTTTAGGGACAGATACGCAGTATTTT. Encoded protein: CASSLFGLWTDYQGLGTDTQYF.

The sample holds many counts of this clonotype. V gene TRBV12-3 or TRBV12-4 combines with J gene TRBJ2-3, with TRBD1 matching 9 bases. Unmatched junction bases numbered 10, after V lost 5 bases and J lost 4 bases. The CDR3 spans 16 residues. The CDR3 sequence: CASSGGTGRPPDTQYF. The CDR3 nucleotides are TGTGCCAGCAGTGGTGGGACAGGGAGGCCTCCAGATACGCAGTATTTT.

This clonotype was observed a few times. The chain recombines TRBV4-3 with TRBJ2-7; a weak D match, TRBD2 (5 bases). CDR3 length: 14 residues. Germline loops: CDR1 LGHNA, CDR2 YSLEER. The germline V and J ends were trimmed by 0 bases and 6 bases, with 12 bases remaining between them. Written as DNA, the CDR3 is TGCGCCAGCAGCCAAGATCGGGCGGGCCCCGAGCAGTACGTC. This gives the protein CASSQDRAGPEQYV.